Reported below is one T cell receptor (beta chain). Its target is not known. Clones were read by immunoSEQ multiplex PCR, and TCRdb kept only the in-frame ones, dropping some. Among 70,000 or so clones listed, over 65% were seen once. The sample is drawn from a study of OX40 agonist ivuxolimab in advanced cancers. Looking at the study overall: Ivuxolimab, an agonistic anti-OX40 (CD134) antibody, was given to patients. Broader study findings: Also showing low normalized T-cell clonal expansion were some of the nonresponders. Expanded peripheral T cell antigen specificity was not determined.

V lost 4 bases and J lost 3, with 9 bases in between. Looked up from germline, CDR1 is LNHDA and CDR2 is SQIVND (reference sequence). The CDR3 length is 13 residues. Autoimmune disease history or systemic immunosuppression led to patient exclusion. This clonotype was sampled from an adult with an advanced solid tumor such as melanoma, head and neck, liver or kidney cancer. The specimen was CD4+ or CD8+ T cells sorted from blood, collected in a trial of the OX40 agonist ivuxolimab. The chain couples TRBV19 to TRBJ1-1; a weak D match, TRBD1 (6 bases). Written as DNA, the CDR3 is TGTGCCAGTAGTAGGGCAGGGGACACTGAAGCTTTCTTT. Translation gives CASSRAGDTEAFF.